A selection of T cell receptor beta chains follows, all from one sample in a study of beta chain features in type 1 diabetes. Only in-frame clones appear in the TCRdb table, and some are missing; sequencing was by immunoSEQ multiplex PCR. The data contain over 120,000 clones, about a tenth of them singletons. The specimen was central memory CD4+ T cells from blood. The receptors derive from a man younger than 35 in good health. Both conserved end residues are part of each CDR3. The order of the fields is clone size, J gene, D gene, V gene, CDR3 DNA, CDR3 protein. The D gene is left open where the match is weak. A clone size is listed for some rows: how often the clone was seen (once, few, many), or a class if it is expanded.

size: .; J: TRBJ2-3; D: TRBD2; V: TRBV10-3; DNA: TGTGCCATCGGAACGGGACTAGCGGGGGGCACAGATACGCAGTATTTT; CDR3: CAIGTGLAGGTDTQYF
size: few; J: TRBJ1-2; D: .; V: TRBV6-5; DNA: TGTGCCAGCAACCAGGGGACCTATGGCTACACCTTC; CDR3: CASNQGTYGYTF
size: .; J: TRBJ1-1; D: TRBD1; V: TRBV7-2; DNA: TGTGCCAGCAGCACTGGACAGGGTTTCACTGAAGCTTTCTTT; CDR3: CASSTGQGFTEAFF
size: .; J: TRBJ2-5; D: .; V: TRBV18; DNA: TGTGCCAGCTCACCCATGTTGGGGGGCCAAGAGACCCAGTACTTC; CDR3: CASSPMLGGQETQYF
size: few; J: TRBJ2-1; D: .; V: TRBV20-1; DNA: TGCAGTGCTAGCAGGGGCAGTGAGCAGTTCTTC; CDR3: CSASRGSEQFF
size: .; J: TRBJ2-3; D: TRBD2; V: TRBV19; DNA: TGTGCCAGTCAAGCGGGGGCGTCCCAAGATACGCAGTATTTT; CDR3: CASQAGASQDTQYF
size: few; J: TRBJ2-7; D: .; V: TRBV15; DNA: TGTGCCACCAGTGATTTTCCGGGCGAGCAGTACTTC; CDR3: CATSDFPGEQYF
size: few; J: TRBJ1-5; D: .; V: TRBV7-9; DNA: TGTGCCAGCAGCCCCCACCCGGGTCGGGGGGGGTCCAATCAGCCCCAGCATTTT; CDR3: CASSPHPGRGGSNQPQHF
size: few; J: TRBJ1-6; D: .; V: TRBV19; DNA: TGTGCCAGCACACAGGGACGGGATAATTCACCCCTCCACTTT; CDR3: CASTQGRDNSPLHF
size: few; J: TRBJ1-5; D: TRBD1; V: TRBV28; DNA: TGTGCCAGCAGGAGGACAGGTTTCAGCAATCAGCCCCAGCATTTT; CDR3: CASRRTGFSNQPQHF
size: .; J: TRBJ2-7; D: TRBD2; V: TRBV7-2; DNA: TGTGCCAGCAGCCTTAGCGGGGACCGCGAGCAGTACTTC; CDR3: CASSLSGDREQYF
size: .; J: TRBJ1-5; D: .; V: TRBV6-6; DNA: TGTGCCAGCAGTTACACAGACCCGAATCAGCCCCAGCATTTT; CDR3: CASSYTDPNQPQHF
size: few; J: TRBJ2-5; D: TRBD2; V: TRBV4-2; DNA: TGTGCCAGCAGCGGAGCGGGGGAGACCCAGTACTTC; CDR3: CASSGAGETQYF
size: .; J: TRBJ2-2; D: TRBD1; V: TRBV9; DNA: TGTGCCAGCAGCGGTCCCGGGACAGGGTCCGGGGAGCTGTTTTTT; CDR3: CASSGPGTGSGELFF
size: few; J: TRBJ2-5; D: .; V: TRBV5-4; DNA: TGTGCCAGCAGCCCGGCGGGGGCGCGGTTTCCACAAGAGACCCAGTACTTC; CDR3: CASSPAGARFPQETQYF
size: .; J: TRBJ2-2; D: .; V: TRBV10-3; DNA: TGTGCCATCAGCGGATCACAGGGCGCCGGGGAGCTGTTTTTT; CDR3: CAISGSQGAGELFF
size: few; J: TRBJ2-2; D: TRBD1; V: TRBV25-1; DNA: TGTGCCAGCAGTGAGCTAGACAGGGGTACCGGGGAGCTGTTTTTT; CDR3: CASSELDRGTGELFF
size: .; J: TRBJ1-6; D: .; V: TRBV6-1; DNA: TGTGCCAGCAGATCACCGACAGGTGATAATTCACCCCTCCACTTT; CDR3: CASRSPTGDNSPLHF
size: few; J: TRBJ2-7; D: TRBD1; V: TRBV7-9; DNA: TGTGCCAGCAGCTTATCACCGGGACAGGGTTCCTACGAGCAGTACTTC; CDR3: CASSLSPGQGSYEQYF
size: few; J: TRBJ1-2; D: .; V: TRBV7-2; DNA: TGTGCCAGCAGCCGCGGGCAGGATCCTGGCTACACCTTC; CDR3: CASSRGQDPGYTF
size: few; J: TRBJ2-5; D: .; V: TRBV7-2; DNA: TGTGCCAGCAGCTTAGTCCAACAAGAGACCCAGTACTTC; CDR3: CASSLVQQETQYF
size: .; J: TRBJ1-6; D: .; V: TRBV27; DNA: TGTGCCAGCAGTTTACTGCCAGGGTCCGATTCACCCCTCCACTTT; CDR3: CASSLLPGSDSPLHF
size: many; J: TRBJ1-1; D: .; V: TRBV7-9; DNA: TGTGCCAGCAGCTTAGGGGGCGTCGGAGCTTTCTTT; CDR3: CASSLGGVGAFF
size: few; J: TRBJ2-6; D: .; V: TRBV11-2; DNA: TGTGCCAGCAGCTTGACAGCTGGGGCCAACGTCCTGACTTTC; CDR3: CASSLTAGANVLTF
size: .; J: TRBJ2-5; D: .; V: TRBV5-4; DNA: TGTGCCAGCAGCCTTTACCGGGACACTCAAGAGACCCAGTACTTC; CDR3: CASSLYRDTQETQYF
size: few; J: TRBJ1-1; D: .; V: TRBV5-1; DNA: TGCGCCAGCAGCTTGAACGGCGGGAACACTGAAGCTTTCTTT; CDR3: CASSLNGGNTEAFF
size: .; J: TRBJ2-3; D: TRBD1; V: TRBV11-3; DNA: TGTGCCAGCAGCGAGACAGGGATCAATACGCAGTATTTT; CDR3: CASSETGINTQYF
size: .; J: TRBJ2-3; D: .; V: TRBV27; DNA: TGTGCCAGCAGTTTATCGAGAGGCACAGATACGCAGTATTTT; CDR3: CASSLSRGTDTQYF
size: .; J: TRBJ2-3; D: TRBD1; V: TRBV29-1; DNA: TGCAGCGTTGACGACAGGGGAATCACAGATACGCAGTATTTT; CDR3: CSVDDRGITDTQYF